The 29 T cell receptor beta chains below were found in one sample sequenced in a study of blood T cell repertoires in COVID-19. Sequencing was performed with immunoSEQ multiplex PCR; in TCRdb, only in-frame clones are kept and a portion is missing. There are fewer than 250,000 clones in the sample; 70% to 85% occur only once, and around 1.9% lies in the top ten. The sequencing input was peripheral blood. Receptor source: an elderly woman with acute or convalescent COVID-19.

This clone was seen only once. The rearrangement uses TRBV21-1 and TRBJ2-5; TRBD1 was called by the table and not checked on the DNA. TRBV21-1 constitutes a pseudogene. The CDR3 is 16 amino acids. In nucleotides, the CDR3 is TGTGCCAGCAGCAAAGCGGGACAGGGACGCCAAGAGACCCAGTACTTC. Residues: CASSKAGQGRQETQYF.

This clone was seen once. The J gene is TRBJ2-7, the V gene TRBV5-1; 8 bases match TRBD2. The V gene end was trimmed by 0 bases and the J gene end by 4 bases; junction bases not matched to a gene: 9. CDR1 is SGHRS and CDR2 is YFSETQ in the germline V gene. This CDR3 is 16 amino acids long. The CDR3 is CASSLDRGGPSYEQYF. In nucleotides, the CDR3 is TGCGCCAGCAGCTTGGACCGGGGGGGCCCCTCGTACGAGCAGTACTTC.

This clone was seen once. This chain uses TRBV19 with TRBJ2-1; TRBD2 is a possible D gene (6 bases). Germline CDR1 and CDR2: LNHDA and SQIVND (reference sequence). This CDR3 comprises 16 residues. V lost 4 bases to trimming and J lost 0 bases, with 13 bases between them. CDR3 bases: TGTGCCAGTAGTAGGAGGGCGGCGAGCTCCTACAATGAGCAGTTCTTC. Residues: CASSRRAASSYNEQFF.

This clone has more than one count but fewer than ten. This chain joins TRBV5-8 and TRBJ2-1; TRBD2 matches at 9 bases. CDR3 length: 16 residues. Germline loops: CDR1 SGHTS, CDR2 YDEGEE. V shed 2 bases and J 9 bases; nucleotides not matched to a gene: 12. The DNA of the CDR3 is TGTGCCAGCAGCTTCCCTGGGACTAGCCGTCTAGGTGAGCAGTTCTTC. Protein: CASSFPGTSRLGEQFF.

The V and J genes are TRBV7-2 and TRBJ1-1; 10 bases match TRBD1. This CDR3 has 15 amino acids. From germline, CDR1 is SGHTA and CDR2 FQGNSA. Losses at the gene ends were 2 bases for V and 5 bases for J; bases not matched to a gene: 5. The CDR3 nucleotides are TGTGCCAGCAGCTTAATGGGACAGGGGTCGACTGAAGCTTTCTTT. It is translated as CASSLMGQGSTEAFF.

The chain employs TRBV29-1 and TRBJ1-1; TRBD1 matches at 10 bases. This CDR3 contains 13 residues. The V gene's germline CDR1 is SQVTM and CDR2 ANQGSEA. Germline trimming cut 7 bases from V and 11 bases from J; bases unmatched to any gene: 13. CDR3: CSAGTGEPFRAFF. CDR3 coding DNA: TGCAGCGCCGGGACAGGGGAACCCTTTCGTGCTTTCTTT.

The chain uses TRBV4-3 and TRBJ2-3, with 11 bases aligning to TRBD2. Germline CDR1 and CDR2: LGHNA and YSLEER. This CDR3 spans 16 amino acids. Losses at the gene ends were 5 bases for V and 3 bases for J; bases not matched to a gene: 7. CDR3: CASSTVAGGPTDTQYF. CDR3 coding DNA: TGCGCCAGCAGCACCGTAGCGGGGGGGCCGACAGATACGCAGTATTTT.

CDR3 in amino acids: CASSRLGGNTEAFF. The CDR3 DNA reads as TGTGCCAGCAGCCGATTAGGCGGTAACACTGAAGCTTTCTTT. The chain uses TRBV3-1 (or the pseudogene TRBV3-2) and TRBJ1-1; unclear D gene. CDR3 length: 14 amino acids. V lost 4 bases and J 2 bases, leaving 11 bases between the germline ends. CDR1 LGHDT and CDR2 YNNKEL come from the germline V gene (reference sequence).

The chain recombines TRBV7-2 with TRBJ2-3, with D perhaps matching TRBD2 (6 bases). The CDR3 sequence is 14 residues long. Trimming pared 5 bases from V and 2 bases from J, leaving 11 bases between. Germline V CDR1 and CDR2: SGHTA, FQGNSA. This CDR3 reads CASSPGLNTDTQYF. DNA of the CDR3: TGTGCCAGCAGCCCCGGACTAAACACAGATACGCAGTATTTT.

The gene calls are TRBV7-2 and TRBJ2-7; TRBD2 agrees at 9 bases. The germline V gene encodes CDR1 SGHTA and CDR2 FQGNSA. The CDR3 extends over 15 amino acids. J was trimmed by 1 base and V by 4 bases; bases with no gene match: 5. DNA for the CDR3: TGTGCCAGCAGCTACCTAGCGGGACCTTCCTACGAGCAGTACTTC. Translated, it gives CASSYLAGPSYEQYF.

The V call is TRBV3-1 (or the pseudogene TRBV3-2), the J call TRBJ1-1; 7 bases line up with TRBD1. V dropped 2 bases and J dropped 10; count of bases not matched to a gene: 13. The CDR3 contains 15 residues. In germline, CDR1 is LGHDT, CDR2 YNNKEL (reference sequence). CDR3 nucleotide sequence: TGTGCCAGCAGCCAAAGAACTACAGGGGTGATGGCAGCTTTCTTT. Its translation is CASSQRTTGVMAAFF.

V is TRBV11-2 and J is TRBJ2-3; TRBD2 aligns across 14 bases. The germline gives CDR1 SGHAT, CDR2 FQNNGV. The ends lost 6 bases at V and 0 bases at J; junction bases unmatched: 5. There are 17 residues in the CDR3. This chain's CDR3 is CASRGTSGSGSTDTQYF. The DNA of the CDR3 is TGTGCCAGCAGGGGGACTAGCGGGAGCGGGAGCACAGATACGCAGTATTTT.

This clone appeared once. This chain links TRBV4-3 with TRBJ2-2; possibly TRBD2 for D (5 bases). The CDR3 runs to 14 residues. V shed 0 bases and J shed 6 bases, with 8 bases lying between them. Germline V CDR1 and CDR2: LGHNA, YSLEER. The DNA for the CDR3 is TGCGCCAGCAGCCAAGATACTAGGGCCGGGGAGCTGTTTTTT. Translated, it gives CASSQDTRAGELFF.

This chain links TRBV9 with TRBJ1-6, with 7 bases aligning to TRBD1. CDR1 and CDR2 from the germline V gene are SGDLS and YYNGEE. The CDR3 is 15 residues long. The V and J ends lost 5 bases and 6 bases, in that order; junction bases with no gene match: 8. As DNA, the CDR3 is TGTGCCAGCAGAAGTGACAGGGTCGGTAATTCACCCCTCCACTTT. This codes for CASRSDRVGNSPLHF.

As for this clone: The sample carries other DNA sequences with the same CDR3. V usage is TRBV28 and J usage is TRBJ1-5, with D hard to call. Germline V gene data show CDR1 as MDHEN and CDR2 as SYDVKM. There are 12 residues in the CDR3. Trimming pared 6 bases from V and 6 bases from J, leaving 9 bases between. This CDR3 is CASSSGSQPQHF. The CDR3 DNA sequence: TGTGCCAGCAGCTCGGGGAGTCAGCCCCAGCATTTT.

This clone has at least ten counts. J is TRBJ1-5 and V is TRBV7-3, with D unclear. The germline V gene has CDR1 SGHTA and CDR2 FQGTGA. V was pared by 2 bases and J by 3 bases, with 17 bases between. The CDR3 spans 17 residues. The CDR3 region is CASSLAVYVGDNQPQHF. CDR3 bases: TGTGCCAGCAGCTTAGCCGTGTATGTCGGGGACAATCAGCCCCAGCATTTT.

This chain connects TRBV29-1 to TRBJ2-7; 7 nucleotides agree with TRBD2. The CDR3 is made up of 13 amino acids. The V gene's germline CDR1 is SQVTM and CDR2 ANQGSEA. V gave up 3 bases and J gave up 3 bases; unmatched junction bases: 5. The CDR3 DNA reads as TGCAGCGTTGAGGCGGGAGTAAACTACGAGCAGTACTTC. Its protein product is CSVEAGVNYEQYF.

The rearrangement uses TRBV20-1 and TRBJ1-2; 7 bases align to TRBD1. The V segment lost 4 bases and the J segment 8 bases; nucleotides outside the gene matches: 4. Germline V gives CDR1 DFQATT, CDR2 SNEGSKA (reference sequence). CDR3 length: 11 residues. In DNA, the CDR3 is TGCAGTGCTAAGACAGGGAAAGGCTACACCTTC. Protein: CSAKTGKGYTF.

The V gene is TRBV25-1, the J gene TRBJ1-4; TRBD1 matches at 7 bases. J gave up 2 bases and V 4 bases, and 4 bases lay outside the gene matches. Looked up from germline, CDR1 is MGHDK and CDR2 is SYGVNS. The CDR3 spans 15 residues. In DNA, the CDR3 is TGTGCCAGCAGTGTCGGGGACAGCACTAATGAAAAACTGTTTTTT. Its translation is CASSVGDSTNEKLFF.

V usage is TRBV6-2 or TRBV6-3 and J usage is TRBJ2-2; 12 bases line up with TRBD2. The germline CDR1 and CDR2 sequences are MNHEY and SVGEGT. J lost 7 bases, V lost 0 bases, and 9 bases had no gene match. The CDR3 runs to 18 residues. For the CDR3, the DNA is TGTGCCAGCAGTTACTCGAGTCGACTAGCGGGAGTAGGCGGGGAGCTGTTTTTT. Translating gives CASSYSSRLAGVGGELFF.

The chain recombines TRBV14 with TRBJ2-5; TRBD2 aligns across 10 bases. There are 16 residues in the CDR3. The V segment lost 1 base and the J segment 5 bases; nucleotides outside the gene matches: 7. Germline lookup yields CDR1 SGHDN and CDR2 FVKESK. In nucleotides, the CDR3 is TGTGCCAGCAGCCAAGGAAGTACTAGCGGGGTGGAGACCCAGTACTTC. It yields the protein CASSQGSTSGVETQYF. Using reference TRBV14 and TRBJ2-5 for the parts outside the CDR3, the full variable domain is EAGVTQFPSHSVIEKGQTVTLRCDPISGHDNLYWYRRVMGKEIKFLLHFVKESKQDESGMPNNRFLAERTGGTYSTLKVQPAELEDSGVYFCASSQGSTSGVETQYFGPGTRLLVL.

This clone was recorded only once. J is TRBJ2-7 and V is TRBV7-2; 10 nucleotides align to TRBD1. V lost 6 bases to trimming and J lost 2 bases; unmatched junction nucleotides: 4. Looked up from germline, CDR1 is SGHTA and CDR2 is FQGNSA. This CDR3 has 14 amino acids. The CDR3: CASRPGQGAYEQYF. CDR3 sequence (DNA): TGTGCCAGCAGACCCGGACAGGGGGCCTACGAGCAGTACTTC.

This sequence joins TRBV6-5 and TRBJ1-5; D perhaps matches TRBD1 (6 bases). This CDR3 has 14 residues. Trimming cost V 2 bases and J 4 bases, with 9 bases left between them. Germline V gene data show CDR1 as MNHEY and CDR2 as SVGAGI. CDR3 loop: CASSYQQGNQPQHF. For the CDR3, the DNA is TGTGCCAGCAGTTACCAACAGGGAAATCAGCCCCAGCATTTT.

This rearrangement joins TRBV18 to TRBJ1-4, with 8 positions matching TRBD1. The CDR3 consists of 14 residues. V lost 5 bases to trimming and J lost 6 bases; unmatched junction nucleotides: 5. The germline V gene encodes CDR1 KGHSH and CDR2 LQKENI. The CDR3 loop reads CASSRQGSDEKLFF. The CDR3 DNA follows: TGTGCCAGCTCAAGACAGGGGTCTGATGAAAAACTGTTTTTT.

The rearrangement uses TRBV5-4 and TRBJ2-7; tentative D call: TRBD1 (6 bases). V lost 3 bases to trimming and J lost 5 bases, with 21 bases between them. Germline CDR1 reads SGHNT; CDR2 reads YYREEE (reference sequence). The CDR3 contains 16 residues. The CDR3 region has the DNA TGTGCCAGCAGCTGGATGACAGGCCAACCGGTGAACGAGCAGTACTTC. Translation gives CASSWMTGQPVNEQYF.

In DNA, the CDR3 is TGTGCCAGCAGCCAACCCCCCGCGGGCACCGGGGAGCTGTTTTTT. As protein: CASSQPPAGTGELFF. V gene TRBV6-5 combines with J gene TRBJ2-2, with D possibly matching TRBD2 (5 bases). The CDR3 has 15 amino acids. Trimming shortened V by 6 bases and J by 4 bases, and 15 bases separated the two germline ends. Germline V lookup: CDR1 MNHEY, CDR2 SVGAGI.

A single count supports this clone. The chain carries TRBV9 and TRBJ2-2; possible D gene TRBD1, 6 bases. CDR1 and CDR2 (germline): SGDLS, YYNGEE. The CDR3 extends over 15 amino acids. V gave up 4 bases and J gave up 1 base, with 11 bases separating them. CDR3 protein: CASSSQDRNTGELFF. DNA of the CDR3: TGTGCCAGCAGCTCACAGGACAGGAACACCGGGGAGCTGTTTTTT.

This chain links TRBV28 with TRBJ2-1; D is ambiguous. The germline V gene has CDR1 MDHEN and CDR2 SYDVKM. V was trimmed by 6 bases and J by 5 bases, leaving 14 bases between them. This CDR3 spans 14 amino acids. The CDR3 DNA is TGTGCCAGCAGGAAGAGTAACCTGAACAATGAGCAGTTCTTC. Protein product: CASRKSNLNNEQFF.

The chain is built from TRBV4-3 and TRBJ2-6; a weak D match, TRBD2 (5 bases). Germline V lookup: CDR1 LGHNA, CDR2 YSLEER. The CDR3 is made up of 18 amino acids. Trimming pared 0 bases from V and 0 bases from J, leaving 12 bases between. The DNA for the CDR3 is TGCGCCAGCAGCCAAGATCGGGCGGGTTCCTCTGGGGCCAACGTCCTGACTTTC. It specifies CASSQDRAGSSGANVLTF.